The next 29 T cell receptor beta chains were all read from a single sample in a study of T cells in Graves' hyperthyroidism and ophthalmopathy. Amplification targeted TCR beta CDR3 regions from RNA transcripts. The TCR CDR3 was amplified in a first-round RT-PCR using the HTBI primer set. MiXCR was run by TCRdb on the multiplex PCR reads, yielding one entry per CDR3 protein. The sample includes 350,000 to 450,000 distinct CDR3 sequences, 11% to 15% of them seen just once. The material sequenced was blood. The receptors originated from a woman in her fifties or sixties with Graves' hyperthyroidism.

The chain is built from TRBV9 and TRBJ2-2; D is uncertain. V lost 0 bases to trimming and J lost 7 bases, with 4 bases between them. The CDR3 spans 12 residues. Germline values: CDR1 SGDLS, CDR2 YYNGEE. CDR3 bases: TGTGCCAGCAGCGTAGGAGTCGGGGAGCTGTTTTTT. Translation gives CASSVGVGELFF.

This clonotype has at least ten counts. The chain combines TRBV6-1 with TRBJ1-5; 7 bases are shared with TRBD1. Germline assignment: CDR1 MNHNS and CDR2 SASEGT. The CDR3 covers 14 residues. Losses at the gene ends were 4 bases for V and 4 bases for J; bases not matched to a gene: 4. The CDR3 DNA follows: TGTGCCAGCAGTGTTGGACAGGCTAATCAGCCCCAGCATTTT. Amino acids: CASSVGQANQPQHF.

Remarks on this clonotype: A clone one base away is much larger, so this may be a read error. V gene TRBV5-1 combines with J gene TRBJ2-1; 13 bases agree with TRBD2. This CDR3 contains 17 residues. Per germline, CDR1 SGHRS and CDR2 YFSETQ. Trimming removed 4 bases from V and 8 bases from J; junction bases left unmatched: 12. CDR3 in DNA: TGCGCCAGCAGCAAACCAGGACTAGCGGGAGAGGTGGATGAGCAGTTCTTC. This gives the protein CASSKPGLAGEVDEQFF.

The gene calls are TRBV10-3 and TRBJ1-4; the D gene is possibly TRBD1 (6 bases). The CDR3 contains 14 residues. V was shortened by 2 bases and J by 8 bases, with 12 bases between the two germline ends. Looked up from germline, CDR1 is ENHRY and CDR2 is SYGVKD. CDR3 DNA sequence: TGTGCCATCAGTGAGGATCAGGGGTGGGAAAAACTGTTTTTT. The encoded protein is CAISEDQGWEKLFF.

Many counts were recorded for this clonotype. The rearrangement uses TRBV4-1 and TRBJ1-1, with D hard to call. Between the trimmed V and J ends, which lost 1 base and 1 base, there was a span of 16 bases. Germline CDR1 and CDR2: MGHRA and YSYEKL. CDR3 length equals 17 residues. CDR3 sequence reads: CASSQGRQATRNTEAFF. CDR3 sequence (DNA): TGCGCCAGCAGCCAAGGTCGCCAGGCCACCAGGAACACTGAAGCTTTCTTT.

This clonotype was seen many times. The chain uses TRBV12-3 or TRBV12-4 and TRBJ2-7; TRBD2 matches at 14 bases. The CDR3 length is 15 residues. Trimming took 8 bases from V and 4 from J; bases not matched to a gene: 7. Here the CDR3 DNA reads TGTGCCAGCGGACTAGCGGGAGGAGCTCGTTACGAGCAGTACTTC. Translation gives CASGLAGGARYEQYF.

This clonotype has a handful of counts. CDR3 in amino acids: CASSYDTSAGPSYEQYF. Here the CDR3 DNA reads TGTGCCAGCAGCTATGATACCTCGGCAGGGCCCTCCTACGAGCAGTACTTC. The chain has TRBV3-1 and TRBJ2-7, with a weak D call TRBD1 (5 bases). Germline V gives CDR1 LGHDT, CDR2 YNNKEL (reference sequence). This CDR3 contains 17 residues. V was pared by 5 bases and J by 0 bases, with 20 bases between.

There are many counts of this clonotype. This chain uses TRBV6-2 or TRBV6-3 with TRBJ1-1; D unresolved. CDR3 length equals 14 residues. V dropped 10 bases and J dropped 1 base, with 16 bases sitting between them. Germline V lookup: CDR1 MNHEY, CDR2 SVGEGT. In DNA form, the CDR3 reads TGTGCCACCCTCCTATCCGGTGGGAACACTGAAGCTTTCTTT. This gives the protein CATLLSGGNTEAFF.

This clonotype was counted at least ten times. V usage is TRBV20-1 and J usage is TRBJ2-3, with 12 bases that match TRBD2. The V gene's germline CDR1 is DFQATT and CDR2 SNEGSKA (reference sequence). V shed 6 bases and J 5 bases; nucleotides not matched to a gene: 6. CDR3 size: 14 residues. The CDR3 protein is CSATLAGGQDTQYF. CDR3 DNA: TGCAGTGCCACCCTAGCGGGAGGGCAAGATACGCAGTATTTT.

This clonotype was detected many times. Written as DNA, the CDR3 is TGTGCCAGCAGCCGGGACACCTTCCAGTATTTT. This sequence encodes CASSRDTFQYF. The genes are TRBV12-3 or TRBV12-4 and TRBJ2-3; D might be TRBD1 (6 bases). There are 11 residues in the CDR3. The V end lost 6 bases, the J end lost 12 bases, and 13 bases lay between the germline ends.

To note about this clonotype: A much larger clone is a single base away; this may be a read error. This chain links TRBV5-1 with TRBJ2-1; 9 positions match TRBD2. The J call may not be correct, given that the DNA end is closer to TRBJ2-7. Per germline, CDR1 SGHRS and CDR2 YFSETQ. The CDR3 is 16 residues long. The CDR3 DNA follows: TGCGCCAGCAGCTCCCCACTAGCGGGCTCCTACAATGAGCAGTACTTC. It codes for CASSSPLAGSYNEQYF.

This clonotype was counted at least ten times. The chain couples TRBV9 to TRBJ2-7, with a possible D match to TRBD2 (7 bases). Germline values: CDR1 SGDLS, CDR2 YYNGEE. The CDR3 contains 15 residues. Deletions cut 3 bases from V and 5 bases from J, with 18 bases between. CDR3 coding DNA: TGTGCCAGCAGCGCGGCTACGGGGGGCATGGACGAGCAGTACTTC. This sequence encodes CASSAATGGMDEQYF.

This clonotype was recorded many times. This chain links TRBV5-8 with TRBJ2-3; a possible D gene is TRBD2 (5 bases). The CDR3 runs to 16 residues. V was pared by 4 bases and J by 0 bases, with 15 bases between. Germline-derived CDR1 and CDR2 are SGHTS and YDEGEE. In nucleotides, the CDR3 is TGTGCCAGCAGCCTCCAGCGGAGTTCTAGCACAGATACGCAGTATTTT. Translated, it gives CASSLQRSSSTDTQYF.

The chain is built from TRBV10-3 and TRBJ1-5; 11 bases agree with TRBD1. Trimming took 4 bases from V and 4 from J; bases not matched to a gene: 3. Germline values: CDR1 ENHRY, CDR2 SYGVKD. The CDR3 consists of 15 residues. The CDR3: CAISGGTGGNQPQHF. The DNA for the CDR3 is TGTGCCATCAGTGGGGGGACAGGGGGTAATCAGCCCCAGCATTTT.

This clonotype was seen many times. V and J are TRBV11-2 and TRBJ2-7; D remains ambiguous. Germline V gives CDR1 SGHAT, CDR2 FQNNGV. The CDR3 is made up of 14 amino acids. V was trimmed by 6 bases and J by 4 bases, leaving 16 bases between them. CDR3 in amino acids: CASSFGPAPYEQYF. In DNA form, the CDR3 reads TGTGCCAGCAGTTTTGGCCCGGCCCCTTACGAGCAGTACTTC.

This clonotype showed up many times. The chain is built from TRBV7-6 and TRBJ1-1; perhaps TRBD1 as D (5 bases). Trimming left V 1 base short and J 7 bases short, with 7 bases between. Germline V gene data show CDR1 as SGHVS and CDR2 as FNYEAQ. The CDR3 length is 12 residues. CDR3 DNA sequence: TGTGCCAGCAGCTTAGTGGGGGGTGAAGCTTTCTTT. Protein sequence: CASSLVGGEAFF. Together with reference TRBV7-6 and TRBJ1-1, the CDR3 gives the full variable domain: GAGVSQSPRYKVTKRGQDVALRCDPISGHVSLYWYRQALGQGPEFLTYFNYEAQQDKSGLPNDRFSAERPEGSISTLTIQRTEQRDSAMYRCASSLVGGEAFFGQGTRLTVV.

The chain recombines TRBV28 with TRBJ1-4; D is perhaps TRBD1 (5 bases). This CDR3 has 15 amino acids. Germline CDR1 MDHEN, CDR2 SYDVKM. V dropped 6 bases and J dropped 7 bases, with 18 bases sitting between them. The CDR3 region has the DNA TGTGCCAGCAGCCCGTTGGGGGGGTTTGGTGAAAAACTGTTTTTT. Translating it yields CASSPLGGFGEKLFF. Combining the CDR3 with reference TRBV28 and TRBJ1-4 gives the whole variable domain DVKVTQSSRYLVKRTGEKVFLECVQDMDHENMFWYRQDPGLGLRLIYFSYDVKMKEKGDIPEGYSVSREKKERFSLILESASTNQTSMYLCASSPLGGFGEKLFFGSGTQLSVL.

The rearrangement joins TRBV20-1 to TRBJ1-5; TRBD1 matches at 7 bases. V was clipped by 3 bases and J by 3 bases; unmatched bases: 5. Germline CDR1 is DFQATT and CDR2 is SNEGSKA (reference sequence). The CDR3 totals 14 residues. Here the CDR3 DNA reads TGCAGTGCTAGCCTAACAGGGGTCAATCAGCCCCAGCATTTT. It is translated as CSASLTGVNQPQHF.

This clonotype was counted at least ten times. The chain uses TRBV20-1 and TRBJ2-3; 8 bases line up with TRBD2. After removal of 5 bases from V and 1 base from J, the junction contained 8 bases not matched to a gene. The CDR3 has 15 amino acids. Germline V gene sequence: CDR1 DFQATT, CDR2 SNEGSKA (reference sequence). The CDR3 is CSASATSGRTDTQYF. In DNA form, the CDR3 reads TGCAGTGCTTCTGCCACTAGCGGACGCACAGATACGCAGTATTTT.

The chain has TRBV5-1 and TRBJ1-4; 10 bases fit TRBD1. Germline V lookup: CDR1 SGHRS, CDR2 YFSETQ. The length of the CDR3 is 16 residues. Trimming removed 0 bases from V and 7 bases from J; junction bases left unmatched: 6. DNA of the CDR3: TGCGCCAGCAGCTTGGGACAGGGGGCGCCGGGTGAAAAACTGTTTTTT. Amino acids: CASSLGQGAPGEKLFF.

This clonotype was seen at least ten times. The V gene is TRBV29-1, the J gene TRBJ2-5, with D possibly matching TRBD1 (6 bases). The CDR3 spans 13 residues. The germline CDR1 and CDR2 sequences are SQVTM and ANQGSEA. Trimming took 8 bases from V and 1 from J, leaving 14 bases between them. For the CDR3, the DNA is TGCAGCACTCAGGGGTCGGCCCAAGAGACCCAGTACTTC. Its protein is CSTQGSAQETQYF. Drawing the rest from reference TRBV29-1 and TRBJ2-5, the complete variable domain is SAVISQKPSRDICQRGTSLTIQCQVDSQVTMMFWYRQQPGQSLTLIATANQGSEATYESGFVIDKFPISRPNLTFSTLTVSNMSPEDSSIYLCSTQGSAQETQYFGPGTRLLVL.

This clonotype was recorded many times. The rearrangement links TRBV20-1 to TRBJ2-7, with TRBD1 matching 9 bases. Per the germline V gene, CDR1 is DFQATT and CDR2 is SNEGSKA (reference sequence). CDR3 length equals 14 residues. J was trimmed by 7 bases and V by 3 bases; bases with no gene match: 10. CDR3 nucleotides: TGCAGTGCTAGCCTCACGACAGGGGGAGAGGAGCAGTACTTC. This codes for CSASLTTGGEEQYF.

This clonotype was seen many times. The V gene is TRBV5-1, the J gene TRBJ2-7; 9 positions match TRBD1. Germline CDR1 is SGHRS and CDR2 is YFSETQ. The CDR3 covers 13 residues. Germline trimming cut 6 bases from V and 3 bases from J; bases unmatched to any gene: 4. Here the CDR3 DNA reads TGCGCCAGCACCCCGACAGGGGGCTACGAGCAGTACTTC. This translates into CASTPTGGYEQYF.

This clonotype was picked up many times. The CDR3 loop reads CASSKGHSLSYEQYF. DNA for the CDR3: TGTGCCAGCAGCAAGGGACACAGCCTCTCCTACGAGCAGTACTTC. The gene calls are TRBV7-2 and TRBJ2-7; D possibly corresponds to TRBD1 (6 bases). This CDR3 is built from 15 residues. Germline loops: CDR1 SGHTA, CDR2 FQGNSA. Trimming took 5 bases from V and 0 from J, leaving 14 bases between them.

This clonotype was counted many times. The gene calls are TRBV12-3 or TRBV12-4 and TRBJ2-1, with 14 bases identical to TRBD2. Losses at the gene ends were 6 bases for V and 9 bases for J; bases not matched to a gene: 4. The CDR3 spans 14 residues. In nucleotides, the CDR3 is TGTGCCAGCAGCCCGACTAGCGGGAGGGTTGAGCAGTTCTTC. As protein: CASSPTSGRVEQFF.

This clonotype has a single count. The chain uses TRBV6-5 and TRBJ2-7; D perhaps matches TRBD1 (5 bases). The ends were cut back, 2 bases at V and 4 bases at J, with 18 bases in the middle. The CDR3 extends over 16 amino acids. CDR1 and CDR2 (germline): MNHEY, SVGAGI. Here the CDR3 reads CASSYETGAPVYEQYF. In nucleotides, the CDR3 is TGTGCCAGCAGTTACGAGACTGGGGCACCCGTATACGAGCAGTACTTC.

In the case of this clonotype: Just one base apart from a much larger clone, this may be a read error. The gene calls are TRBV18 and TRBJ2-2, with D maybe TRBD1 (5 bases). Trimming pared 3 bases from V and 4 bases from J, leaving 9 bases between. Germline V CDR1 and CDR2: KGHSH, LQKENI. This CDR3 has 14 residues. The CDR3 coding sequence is TGTGCCAGCTCACCGATTCAGGGCACCGGGGAGCTGTTTTTT. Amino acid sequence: CASSPIQGTGELFF.

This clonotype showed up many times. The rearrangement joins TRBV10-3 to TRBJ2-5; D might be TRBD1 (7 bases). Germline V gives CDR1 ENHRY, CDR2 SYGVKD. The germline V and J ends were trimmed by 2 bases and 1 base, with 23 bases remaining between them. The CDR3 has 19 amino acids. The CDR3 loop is CAISEPFRRDSPTQETQYF. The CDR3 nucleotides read TGTGCCATCAGTGAGCCGTTCCGGCGGGACAGTCCAACCCAAGAGACCCAGTACTTC.

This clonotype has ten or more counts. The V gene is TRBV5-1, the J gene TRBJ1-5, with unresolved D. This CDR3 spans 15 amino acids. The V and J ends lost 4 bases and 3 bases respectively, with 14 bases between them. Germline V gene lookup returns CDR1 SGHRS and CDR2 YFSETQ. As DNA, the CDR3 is TGCGCCAGCAGCCCTAGCGGAGGGATCAATCAGCCCCAGCATTTT. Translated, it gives CASSPSGGINQPQHF.